The 14 T cell receptor beta chains reported below all come from one sample, sequenced in a study of blood T cell repertoires in COVID-19. Repertoires were generated with immunoSEQ multiplex PCR, while TCRdb's copy carries only in-frame clones and drops some. The data hold tens of thousands of clones, with around 87% observed a single time. Sequencing was performed on peripheral blood. The receptors stem from a human donor with acute or convalescent COVID-19. The donor label of this sample is uncertain.

The CDR3 coding sequence is TGTGCCAGCAGTAGGGCGGGGGGCTACAATGAGCAGTTCTTC. Its translation: CASSRAGGYNEQFF. This chain connects TRBV2 to TRBJ2-1; 8 nucleotides align to TRBD2. The CDR3 length is 14 residues. Trimming at V came to 5 bases and at J to 3 bases, leaving 3 bases not matched to a gene. The germline V gene encodes CDR1 SNHLY and CDR2 FYNNEI.

The CDR3: CASSLAGPPYGNTIYF. CDR3 DNA sequence: TGCGCCAGCAGCTTGGCTGGCCCCCCGTATGGAAACACCATATATTTT. The chain employs TRBV5-1 and TRBJ1-3, with D unresolved. The CDR3 consists of 16 residues. In germline, CDR1 is SGHRS, CDR2 YFSETQ. V lost 0 bases and J 3 bases, leaving 13 bases between the germline ends.

J is TRBJ1-4 and V is TRBV7-2, with D perhaps matching TRBD1 (5 bases). V was shortened by 1 base and J by 4 bases, with 10 bases between the two germline ends. This CDR3 contains 15 residues. The germline gives CDR1 SGHTA, CDR2 FQGNSA. The CDR3, as DNA: TGTGCCAGCAGCTTAGAGGCAGGGCATAATGAAAAACTGTTTTTT. It translates to CASSLEAGHNEKLFF. Drawing the rest from reference TRBV7-2 and TRBJ1-4, the complete variable domain is GAGVSQSPSNKVTEKGKDVELRCDPISGHTALYWYRQSLGQGLEFLIYFQGNSAPDKSGLPSDRFSAERTGGSVSTLTIQRTQQEDSAVYLCASSLEAGHNEKLFFGSGTQLSVL.

The rearrangement joins TRBV4-3 to TRBJ1-4, with TRBD1 matching over 9 bases. The germline gives CDR1 LGHNA, CDR2 YSLEER. The CDR3 consists of 16 residues. V gave up 5 bases and J gave up 5 bases; unmatched junction bases: 9. The DNA of the CDR3 is TGCGCCAGCAGCAGAACACCCGGGACAGGGAATGAAAAACTGTTTTTT. Its protein product is CASSRTPGTGNEKLFF.

V gene TRBV28 combines with J gene TRBJ1-2, with 10 bases aligning to TRBD1. The junction had 10 bases not matched to a gene; V was cut back by 4 bases and J by 8 bases. This CDR3 contains 15 residues. Germline V gene lookup returns CDR1 MDHEN and CDR2 SYDVKM. The CDR3 loop reads CASSSSGTGERGYTF. In DNA form, the CDR3 reads TGTGCCAGCAGTTCATCCGGGACAGGGGAAAGGGGCTACACCTTC.

This clone was observed a single time. The chain links TRBV11-3 to TRBJ2-7; 7 bases fit TRBD1. The CDR3 is 13 residues long. V dropped 6 bases and J dropped 5; count of bases not matched to a gene: 7. The germline V gene has CDR1 SGHNT and CDR2 YENEEA. The CDR3 is CASRGQFNNEQYF. The CDR3, as DNA: TGTGCCAGCAGGGGACAGTTTAATAACGAGCAGTACTTC. Full variable domain (outside the CDR3, taken from reference TRBV11-3 and TRBJ2-7): EAGVVQSPRYKIIEKKQPVAFWCNPISGHNTLYWYLQNLGQGPELLIRYENEEAVDDSQLPKDRFSAERLKGVDSTLKIQPAELGDSAVYLCASRGQFNNEQYFGPGTRLTVT.

J is TRBJ1-6 and V is TRBV5-4; TRBD1 matches 7 bases. The CDR3 is 15 amino acids. CDR1 is SGHNT, CDR2 YYREEE, per germline (reference sequence). V gave up 4 bases and J gave up 7 bases; unmatched junction bases: 8. CDR3 protein: CASSRLGTENSPLHF. CDR3 bases: TGTGCCAGCAGCCGTCTCGGGACAGAGAATTCACCCCTCCACTTT.

J is TRBJ1-1 and V is TRBV13, with TRBD1 matching 10 bases. The CDR3 is made up of 15 amino acids. With 5 bases clipped from V and 6 bases from J, the junction kept 9 bases outside the gene matches. CDR1 and CDR2 (germline): PRHDT, FYEKMQ (reference sequence). The CDR3 sequence is CASSGRDRGYPEAFF. The CDR3 coding sequence is TGTGCCAGCAGCGGCCGGGACAGGGGTTACCCTGAAGCTTTCTTT.

This chain joins TRBV20-1 and TRBJ2-2; D is unresolved. The CDR3 has 14 amino acids. Trimming took off 3 bases at V and 0 bases at J, with 8 bases between the two ends. From germline, CDR1 is DFQATT and CDR2 SNEGSKA (reference sequence). This chain's CDR3 is CSASRTANTGELFF. The CDR3 DNA reads as TGCAGTGCTAGTCGTACAGCGAACACCGGGGAGCTGTTTTTT.

The genes are TRBV6-6 and TRBJ1-6, with D maybe TRBD1 (6 bases). Per the germline V gene, CDR1 is MNHNY and CDR2 is SVGAGI (reference sequence). V was pared by 4 bases and J by 7 bases, with 17 bases between. The CDR3 contains 16 residues. The CDR3 DNA sequence: TGTGCCAGCAGTTTCCCGACAGGCAGTGGGAATTCACCCCTCCACTTT. Translation gives CASSFPTGSGNSPLHF.

This chain joins TRBV6-5 and TRBJ2-5; D is unclear. V was clipped by 5 bases and J by 4 bases, with 11 bases between them. The germline CDR1 and CDR2 sequences are MNHEY and SVGAGI. This CDR3 has 13 amino acids. CDR3 protein: CASSIPVIETQYF. In DNA, the CDR3 is TGTGCCAGCAGTATCCCAGTGATAGAGACCCAGTACTTC.

The rearrangement joins TRBV7-2 to TRBJ2-7, with a possible D match to TRBD1 (6 bases). Germline V gene data show CDR1 as SGHTA and CDR2 as FQGNSA. V shed 4 bases and J shed 7 bases, with 20 bases lying between them. This CDR3 contains 15 residues. CDR3 DNA: TGTGCCAGCAGCTCCCCCTGGACAGCCCGCGGGGAGCAGTACTTC. Translated: CASSSPWTARGEQYF.

The V gene is TRBV2, the J gene TRBJ1-1; the D gene is possibly TRBD1 (5 bases). The germline V gene has CDR1 SNHLY and CDR2 FYNNEI. Trimming pared 6 bases from V and 0 bases from J, leaving 8 bases between. The CDR3 loop spans 13 amino acids. For the CDR3, the DNA is TGTGCCAGCAGCGCGGACATGAACACTGAAGCTTTCTTT. It translates to CASSADMNTEAFF. The full variable domain, rest sourced from reference TRBV2 and TRBJ1-1, is EPEVTQTPSHQVTQMGQEVILRCVPISNHLYFYWYRQILGQKVEFLVSFYNNEISEKSEIFDDQFSVERPDGSNFTLKIRSTKLEDSAMYFCASSADMNTEAFFGQGTRLTVV.

The gene calls are TRBV7-8 and TRBJ2-7; 7 bases line up with TRBD1. CDR3 length: 18 amino acids. CDR1 is SGHVS and CDR2 is FQNEAQ in the germline V gene. Losses at the gene ends were 1 base for V and 3 bases for J; bases not matched to a gene: 15. CDR3: CASSLEYVGGARVYEQYF. CDR3 DNA sequence: TGTGCCAGCAGCTTAGAGTATGTAGGGGGCGCAAGGGTCTACGAGCAGTACTTC.